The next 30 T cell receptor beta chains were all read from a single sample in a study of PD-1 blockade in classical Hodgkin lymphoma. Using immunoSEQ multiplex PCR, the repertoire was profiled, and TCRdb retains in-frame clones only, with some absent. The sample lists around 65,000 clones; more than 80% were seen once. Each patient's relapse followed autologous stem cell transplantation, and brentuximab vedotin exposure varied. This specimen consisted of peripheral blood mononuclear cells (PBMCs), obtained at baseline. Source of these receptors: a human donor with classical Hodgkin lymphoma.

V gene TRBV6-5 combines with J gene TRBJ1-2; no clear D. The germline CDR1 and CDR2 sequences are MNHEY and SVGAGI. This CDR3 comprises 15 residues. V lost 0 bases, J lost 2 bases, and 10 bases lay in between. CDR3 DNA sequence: TGTGCCAGCAGTTACTCGGCGAACGACAACTATGGCTACACCTTC. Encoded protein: CASSYSANDNYGYTF.

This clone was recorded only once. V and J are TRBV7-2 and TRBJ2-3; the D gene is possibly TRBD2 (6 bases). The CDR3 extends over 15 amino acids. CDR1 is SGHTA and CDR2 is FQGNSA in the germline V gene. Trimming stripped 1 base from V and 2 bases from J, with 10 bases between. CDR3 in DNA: TGTGCCAGCAGCTTAGACGGGGGTAACACAGATACGCAGTATTTT. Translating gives CASSLDGGNTDTQYF.

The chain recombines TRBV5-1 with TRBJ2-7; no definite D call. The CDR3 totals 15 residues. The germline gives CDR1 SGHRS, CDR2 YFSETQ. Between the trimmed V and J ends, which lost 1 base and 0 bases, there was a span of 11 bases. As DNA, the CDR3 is TGCGCCAGCAGCTTGAACCAGGCGACCTCCTACGAGCAGTACTTC. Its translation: CASSLNQATSYEQYF.

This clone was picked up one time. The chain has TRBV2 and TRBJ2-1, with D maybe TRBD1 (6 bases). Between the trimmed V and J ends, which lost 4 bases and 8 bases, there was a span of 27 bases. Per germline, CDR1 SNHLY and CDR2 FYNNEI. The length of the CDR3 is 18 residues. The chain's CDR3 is CASSVWGQVRTPTHEQFF. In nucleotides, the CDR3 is TGTGCCAGCAGTGTGTGGGGACAAGTACGAACCCCTACACATGAGCAGTTCTTC.

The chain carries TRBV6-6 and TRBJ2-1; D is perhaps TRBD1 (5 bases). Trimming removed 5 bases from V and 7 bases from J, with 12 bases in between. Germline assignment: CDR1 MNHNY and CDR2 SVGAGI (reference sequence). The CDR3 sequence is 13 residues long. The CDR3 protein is CASSGSQGNEQFF. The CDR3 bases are TGTGCCAGCAGTGGATCCCAGGGTAATGAGCAGTTCTTC.

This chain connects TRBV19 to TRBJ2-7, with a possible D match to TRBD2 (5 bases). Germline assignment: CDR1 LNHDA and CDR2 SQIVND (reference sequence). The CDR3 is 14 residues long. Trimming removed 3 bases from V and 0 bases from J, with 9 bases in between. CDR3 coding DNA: TGTGCCAGTAGTATTTTTGGGAGCTCCTACGAGCAGTACTTC. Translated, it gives CASSIFGSSYEQYF.

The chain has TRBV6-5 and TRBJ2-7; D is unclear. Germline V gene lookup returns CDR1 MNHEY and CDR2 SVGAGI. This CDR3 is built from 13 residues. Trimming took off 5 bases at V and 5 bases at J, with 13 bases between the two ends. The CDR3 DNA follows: TGTGCCAGCAGTCCCCGGGTGACAAACGAGCAGTACTTC. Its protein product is CASSPRVTNEQYF.

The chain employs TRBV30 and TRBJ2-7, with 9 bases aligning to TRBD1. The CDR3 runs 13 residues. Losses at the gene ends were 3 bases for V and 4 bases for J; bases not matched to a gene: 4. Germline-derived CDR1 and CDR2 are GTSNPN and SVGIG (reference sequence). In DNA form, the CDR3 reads TGTGCCTGGAGGGGACAGGGCCCTTACGAGCAGTACTTC. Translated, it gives CAWRGQGPYEQYF. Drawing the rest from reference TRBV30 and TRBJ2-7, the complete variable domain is SQTIHQWPATLVQPVGSPLSLECTVEGTSNPNLYWYRQAAGRGLQLLFYSVGIGQISSEVPQNLSASRPQDRQFILSSKKLLLSDSGFYLCAWRGQGPYEQYFGPGTRLTVT.

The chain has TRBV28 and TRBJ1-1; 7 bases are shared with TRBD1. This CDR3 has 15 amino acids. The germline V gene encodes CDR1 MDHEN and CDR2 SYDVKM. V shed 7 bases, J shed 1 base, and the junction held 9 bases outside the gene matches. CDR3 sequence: CASIRPGTENTEAFF. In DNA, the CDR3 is TGTGCCAGCATTCGACCCGGGACAGAGAACACTGAAGCTTTCTTT. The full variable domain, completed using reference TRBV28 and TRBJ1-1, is DVKVTQSSRYLVKRTGEKVFLECVQDMDHENMFWYRQDPGLGLRLIYFSYDVKMKEKGDIPEGYSVSREKKERFSLILESASTNQTSMYLCASIRPGTENTEAFFGQGTRLTVV.

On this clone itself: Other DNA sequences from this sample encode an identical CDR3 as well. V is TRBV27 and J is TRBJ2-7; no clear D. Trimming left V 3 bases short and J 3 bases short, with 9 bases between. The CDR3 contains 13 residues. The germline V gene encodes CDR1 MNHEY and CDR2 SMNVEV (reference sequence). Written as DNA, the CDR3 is TGTGCCAGCAGTTTGTCTCCTAGCTACGAGCAGTACTTC. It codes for CASSLSPSYEQYF.

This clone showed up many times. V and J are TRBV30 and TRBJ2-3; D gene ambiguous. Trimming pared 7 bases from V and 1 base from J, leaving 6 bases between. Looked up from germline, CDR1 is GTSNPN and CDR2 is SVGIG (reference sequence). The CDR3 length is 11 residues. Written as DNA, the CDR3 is TGTGCCTCCTGGGGCACAGATACGCAGTATTTT. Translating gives CASWGTDTQYF.

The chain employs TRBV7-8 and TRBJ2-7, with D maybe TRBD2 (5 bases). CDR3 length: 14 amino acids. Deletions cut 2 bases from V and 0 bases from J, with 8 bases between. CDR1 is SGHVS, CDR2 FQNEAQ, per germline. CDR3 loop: CASSLQRLSYEQYF. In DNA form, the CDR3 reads TGTGCCAGCAGCTTACAGCGGCTCTCCTACGAGCAGTACTTC.

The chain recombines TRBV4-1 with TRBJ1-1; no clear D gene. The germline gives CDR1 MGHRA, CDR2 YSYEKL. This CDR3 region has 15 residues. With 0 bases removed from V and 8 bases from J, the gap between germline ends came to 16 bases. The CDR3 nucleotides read TGCGCCAGCAGCCAAGAGTGGGTCTTAACTGACGAAGCTTTCTTT. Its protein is CASSQEWVLTDEAFF.

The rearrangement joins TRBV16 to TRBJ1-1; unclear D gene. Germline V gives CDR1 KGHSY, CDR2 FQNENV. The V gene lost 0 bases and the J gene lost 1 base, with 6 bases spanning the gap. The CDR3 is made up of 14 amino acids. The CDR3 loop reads CASSQSAGNTEAFF. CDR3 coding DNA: TGTGCCAGCAGCCAATCGGCCGGGAACACTGAAGCTTTCTTT.

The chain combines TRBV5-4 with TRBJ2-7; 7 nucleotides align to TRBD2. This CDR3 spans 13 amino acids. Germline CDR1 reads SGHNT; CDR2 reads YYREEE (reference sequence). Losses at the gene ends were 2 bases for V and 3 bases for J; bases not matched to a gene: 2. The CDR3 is CASSFGLDYEQYF. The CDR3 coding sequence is TGTGCCAGCAGCTTTGGACTAGACTACGAGCAGTACTTC.

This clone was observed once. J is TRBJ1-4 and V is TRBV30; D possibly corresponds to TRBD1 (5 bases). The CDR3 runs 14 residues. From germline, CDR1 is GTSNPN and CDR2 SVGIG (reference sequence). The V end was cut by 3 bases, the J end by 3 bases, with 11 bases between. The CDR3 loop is CAWSLTASNEKLFF. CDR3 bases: TGTGCCTGGAGCCTGACAGCATCTAATGAAAAACTGTTTTTT. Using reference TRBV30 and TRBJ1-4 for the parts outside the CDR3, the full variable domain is SQTIHQWPATLVQPVGSPLSLECTVEGTSNPNLYWYRQAAGRGLQLLFYSVGIGQISSEVPQNLSASRPQDRQFILSSKKLLLSDSGFYLCAWSLTASNEKLFFGSGTQLSVL.

The CDR3 DNA sequence: TGTGCCAGCAGTAAAGGGCGGTTGAATCAGCCCCAGCATTTT. Translation: CASSKGRLNQPQHF. The rearrangement joins TRBV6-5 to TRBJ1-5; D is ambiguous. V lost 5 bases, J lost 4 bases, and 12 bases lay in between. The CDR3 loop spans 14 amino acids. From germline, CDR1 is MNHEY and CDR2 SVGAGI.

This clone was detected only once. The CDR3 loop is CASTRNPDTQYF. For the CDR3, the DNA is TGTGCCAGCACTCGGAACCCAGATACGCAGTATTTT. The J gene is TRBJ2-3, the V gene TRBV7-2, with D hard to call. The CDR3 is 12 amino acids. V lost 7 bases and J lost 4, with 9 bases in between. Per germline, CDR1 SGHTA and CDR2 FQGNSA.

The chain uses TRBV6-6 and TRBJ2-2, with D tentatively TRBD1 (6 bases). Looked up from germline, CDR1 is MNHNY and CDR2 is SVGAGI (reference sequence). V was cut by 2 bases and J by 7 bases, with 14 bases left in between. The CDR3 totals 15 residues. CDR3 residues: CASSYRTGSNGELFF. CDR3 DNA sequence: TGTGCCAGCAGTTACCGTACAGGGAGTAACGGGGAGCTGTTTTTT.

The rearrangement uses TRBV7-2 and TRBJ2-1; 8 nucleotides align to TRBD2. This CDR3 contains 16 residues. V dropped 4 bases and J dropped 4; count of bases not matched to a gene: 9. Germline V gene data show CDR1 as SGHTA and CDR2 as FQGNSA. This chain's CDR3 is CASSSSAGAVYNEQFF. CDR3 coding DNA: TGTGCCAGCAGCTCGTCAGCGGGGGCCGTATACAATGAGCAGTTCTTC.

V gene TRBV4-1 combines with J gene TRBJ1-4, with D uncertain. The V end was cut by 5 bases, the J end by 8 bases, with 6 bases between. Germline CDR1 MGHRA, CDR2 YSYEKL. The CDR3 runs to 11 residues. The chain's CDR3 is CASSSTEKLFF. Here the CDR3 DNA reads TGCGCCAGCAGCTCCACGGAAAAACTGTTTTTT.

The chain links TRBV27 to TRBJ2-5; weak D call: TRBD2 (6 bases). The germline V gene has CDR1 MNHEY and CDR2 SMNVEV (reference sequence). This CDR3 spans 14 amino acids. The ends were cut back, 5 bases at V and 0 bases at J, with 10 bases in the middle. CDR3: CASSPGLHQETQYF. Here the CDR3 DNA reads TGTGCCAGCAGTCCGGGACTTCACCAAGAGACCCAGTACTTC.

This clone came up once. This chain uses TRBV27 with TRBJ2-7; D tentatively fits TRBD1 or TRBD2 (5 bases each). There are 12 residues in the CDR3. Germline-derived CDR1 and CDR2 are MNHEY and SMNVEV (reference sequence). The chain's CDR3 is CATWGSSHEQYF. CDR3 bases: TGTGCTACCTGGGGGAGCTCTCACGAGCAGTACTTC.

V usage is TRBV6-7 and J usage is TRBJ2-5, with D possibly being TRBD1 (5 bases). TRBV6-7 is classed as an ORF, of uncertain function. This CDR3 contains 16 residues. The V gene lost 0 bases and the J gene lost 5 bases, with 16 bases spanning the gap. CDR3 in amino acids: CASSYSARVSRETQYF. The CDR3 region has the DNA TGTGCCAGCAGTTACTCTGCCAGGGTATCTCGGGAGACCCAGTACTTC.

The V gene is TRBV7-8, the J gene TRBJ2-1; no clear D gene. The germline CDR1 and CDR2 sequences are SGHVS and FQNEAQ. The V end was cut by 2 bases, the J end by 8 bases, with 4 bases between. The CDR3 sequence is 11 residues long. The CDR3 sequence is CASSLSDEQFF. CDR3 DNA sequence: TGTGCCAGCAGCTTAAGTGATGAGCAGTTCTTC.

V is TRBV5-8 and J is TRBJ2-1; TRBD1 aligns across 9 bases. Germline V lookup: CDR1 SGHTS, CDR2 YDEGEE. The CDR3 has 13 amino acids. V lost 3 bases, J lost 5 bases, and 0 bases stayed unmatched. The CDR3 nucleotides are TGTGCCAGCAGCTGGACAGGGGACAATGAGCAGTTCTTC. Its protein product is CASSWTGDNEQFF.

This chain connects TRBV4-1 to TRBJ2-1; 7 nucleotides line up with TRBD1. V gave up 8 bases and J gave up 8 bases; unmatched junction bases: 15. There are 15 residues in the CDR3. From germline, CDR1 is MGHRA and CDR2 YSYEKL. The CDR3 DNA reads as TGCGCCAGCCAGGGGGATACTACAGGGCTAGATGAGCAGTTCTTC. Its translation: CASQGDTTGLDEQFF.

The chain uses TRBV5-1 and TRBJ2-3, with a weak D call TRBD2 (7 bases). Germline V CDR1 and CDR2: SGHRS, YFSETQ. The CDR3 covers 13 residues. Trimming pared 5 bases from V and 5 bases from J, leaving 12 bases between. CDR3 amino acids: CASSGGALDTQYF. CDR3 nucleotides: TGCGCCAGCAGTGGGGGGGCATTAGATACGCAGTATTTT.

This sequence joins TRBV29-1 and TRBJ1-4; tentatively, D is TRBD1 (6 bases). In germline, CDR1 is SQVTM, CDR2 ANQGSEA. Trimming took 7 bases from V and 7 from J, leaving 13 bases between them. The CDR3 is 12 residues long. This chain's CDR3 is CSAGGLGEKLFF. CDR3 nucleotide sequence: TGCAGCGCGGGGGGCCTCGGTGAAAAACTGTTTTTT.

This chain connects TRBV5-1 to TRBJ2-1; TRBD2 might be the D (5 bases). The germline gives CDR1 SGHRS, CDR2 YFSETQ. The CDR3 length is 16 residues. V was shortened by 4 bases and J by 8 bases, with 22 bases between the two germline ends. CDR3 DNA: TGCGCCAGCAGCCAAGTGGTTGGGTCGGGGATTGATGAGCAGTTCTTC. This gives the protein CASSQVVGSGIDEQFF.